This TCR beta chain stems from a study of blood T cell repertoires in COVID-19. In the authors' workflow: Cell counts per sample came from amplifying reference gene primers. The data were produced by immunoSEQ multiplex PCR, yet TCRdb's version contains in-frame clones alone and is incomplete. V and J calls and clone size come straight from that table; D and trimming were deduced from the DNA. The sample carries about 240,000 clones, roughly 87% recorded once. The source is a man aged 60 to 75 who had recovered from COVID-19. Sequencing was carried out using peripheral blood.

The CDR3 DNA reads as TGCGCCAGCAGCTCCGGGGGAGATTTCTTCACAGATACGCAGTATTTT. The encoded protein is CASSSGGDFFTDTQYF. The J gene is TRBJ2-3, the V gene TRBV5-1, with a weak D call TRBD2 (6 bases). Trimming left V 3 bases short and J 2 bases short, with 16 bases between. The CDR3 is 16 amino acids. The V gene's germline CDR1 is SGHRS and CDR2 YFSETQ.